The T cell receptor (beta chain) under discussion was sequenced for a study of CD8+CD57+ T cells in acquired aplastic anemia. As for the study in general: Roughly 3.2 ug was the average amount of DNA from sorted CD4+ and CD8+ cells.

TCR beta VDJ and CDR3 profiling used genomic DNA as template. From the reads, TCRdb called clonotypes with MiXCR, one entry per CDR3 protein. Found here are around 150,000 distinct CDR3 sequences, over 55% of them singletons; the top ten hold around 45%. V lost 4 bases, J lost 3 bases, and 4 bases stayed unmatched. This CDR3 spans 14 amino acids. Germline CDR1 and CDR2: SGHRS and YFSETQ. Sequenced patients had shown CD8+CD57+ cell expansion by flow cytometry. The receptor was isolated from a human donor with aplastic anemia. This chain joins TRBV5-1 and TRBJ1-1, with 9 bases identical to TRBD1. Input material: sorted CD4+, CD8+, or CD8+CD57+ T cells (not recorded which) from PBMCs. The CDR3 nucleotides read TGCGCCAGCAGCCCCCGGACAGGGGACACTGAAGCTTTCTTT. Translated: CASSPRTGDTEAFF.